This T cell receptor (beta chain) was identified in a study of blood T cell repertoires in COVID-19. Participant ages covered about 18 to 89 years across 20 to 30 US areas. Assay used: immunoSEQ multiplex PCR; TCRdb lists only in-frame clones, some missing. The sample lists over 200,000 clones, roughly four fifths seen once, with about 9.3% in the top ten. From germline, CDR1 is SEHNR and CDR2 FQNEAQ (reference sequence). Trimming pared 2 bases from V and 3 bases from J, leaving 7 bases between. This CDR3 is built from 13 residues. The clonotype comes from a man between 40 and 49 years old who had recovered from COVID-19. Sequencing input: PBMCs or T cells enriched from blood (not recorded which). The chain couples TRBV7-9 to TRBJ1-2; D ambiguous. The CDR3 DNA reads TGTGCCAGCAGCTTAAACACCCACTATGGCTACACCTTC. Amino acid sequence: CASSLNTHYGYTF.